This T cell receptor beta chain was retrieved from a study of OX40 agonist ivuxolimab in advanced cancers. Method: immunoSEQ multiplex PCR; TCRdb's copy keeps in-frame clones and lacks some. In the table there are approximately 35,000 clones, under 85% of which are singletons. The sample in question was CD4+ or CD8+ T cells sorted from blood, obtained in a trial of the OX40 agonist ivuxolimab. The TCR originated in an adult with an advanced solid tumor such as melanoma, head and neck, liver or kidney cancer.

The CDR3, as DNA: TGTGCCAGCAGCTTAGGGGGTTCGGACAATGAAAAACTGTTTTTT. Translation gives CASSLGGSDNEKLFF. V gene TRBV7-9 combines with J gene TRBJ1-4; D is uncertain. This CDR3 contains 15 residues. Per germline, CDR1 SEHNR and CDR2 FQNEAQ (reference sequence). Deletions cut 1 base from V and 5 bases from J, with 11 bases between.